The 21 T cell receptor beta chains given below trace back to one sample, sequenced in a study of Ad26.COV2.S vaccination and SARS-CoV-2 variants. The treatment: roughly 18 received Ad26.COV2.S at low or high dose, single or two shots; 5 received placebo; per-sample allocation not given. Material that was analyzed had been drawn on day 63 after the first vaccine or placebo injection. Produced via immunoSEQ multiplex PCR; TCRdb's table is partial and in-frame only. The top ten hold 12% of the sample, which has a few hundred thousand clones, 80% to 95% seen once. The sequencing used peripheral blood, collected in a trial of Ad26.COV2.S vaccine versus placebo. The receptors derive from a person aged 18-60 years who received the Ad26.COV2.S COVID-19 vaccine or a placebo.

About this clone itself: Distinct nucleotide sequences in the sample also encode this CDR3. The rearrangement uses TRBV19 and TRBJ2-7; 7 nucleotides align to TRBD2. CDR1 LNHDA and CDR2 SQIVND come from the germline V gene (reference sequence). Trimming removed 1 base from V and 0 bases from J; junction bases left unmatched: 0. The CDR3 length is 14 residues. CDR3 region: CASSIGGSSYEQYF. DNA for the CDR3: TGTGCCAGTAGTATAGGCGGGAGCTCCTACGAGCAGTACTTC.

CDR3 in amino acids: CASSPLAGGSTDTQYF. The CDR3 nucleotides are TGCGCCAGCAGCCCCCTTGCGGGAGGCAGCACAGATACGCAGTATTTT. This sequence joins TRBV4-1 and TRBJ2-3, with TRBD2 matching 8 bases. The CDR3 contains 16 residues. Trimming removed 4 bases from V and 0 bases from J; junction bases left unmatched: 6. Germline CDR1 reads MGHRA; CDR2 reads YSYEKL.

This clone was observed a single time. This chain uses TRBV30 with TRBJ2-7; 13 bases agree with TRBD2. The CDR3 totals 16 residues. The ends lost 0 bases at V and 3 bases at J; junction bases unmatched: 5. CDR1 is GTSNPN and CDR2 is SVGIG in the germline V gene (reference sequence). The CDR3 sequence: CAWSVLGLAGSYEQYF. The CDR3 DNA is TGTGCCTGGAGTGTACTGGGACTAGCGGGGAGCTACGAGCAGTACTTC.

The chain couples TRBV30 to TRBJ2-1; D unclear. In germline, CDR1 is GTSNPN, CDR2 SVGIG (reference sequence). The CDR3 contains 12 residues. The ends were cut back, 0 bases at V and 8 bases at J, with 8 bases in the middle. CDR3 coding DNA: TGTGCCTGGAGTGTAGGACCTTATGAGCAGTTCTTC. Translating it yields CAWSVGPYEQFF.

About this clone: Other DNA sequences in this sample translate to the same CDR3. The CDR3 DNA reads TGTGCCAGCAGCGCGACAGGGAGCTCCTACAATGAGCAGTTCTTC. Its protein product is CASSATGSSYNEQFF. The gene calls are TRBV9 and TRBJ2-1, with 7 bases matching TRBD1. Germline CDR1 and CDR2: SGDLS and YYNGEE. The CDR3 covers 15 residues. J gave up 0 bases and V 3 bases, and 3 bases lay outside the gene matches. The whole variable domain, filled in from reference TRBV9 and TRBJ2-1, reads DSGVTQTPKHLITATGQRVTLRCSPRSGDLSVYWYQQSLDQGLQFLIQYYNGEERAKGNILERFSAQQFPDLHSELNLSSLELGDSALYFCASSATGSSYNEQFFGPGTRLTVL.

This chain links TRBV7-2 with TRBJ1-4; D might be TRBD1 (6 bases). The CDR3 has 14 residues. The germline CDR1 and CDR2 sequences are SGHTA and FQGNSA. The ends were cut back, 2 bases at V and 3 bases at J, with 7 bases in the middle. CDR3 region: CASSLTGSNEKLFF. CDR3 nucleotide sequence: TGTGCCAGCAGCTTAACAGGGTCTAATGAAAAACTGTTTTTT.

This sequence joins TRBV7-8 and TRBJ2-7, with 8 bases aligning to TRBD1. The CDR3 runs to 15 residues. CDR1 and CDR2 from the germline V gene are SGHVS and FQNEAQ. The V and J ends lost 2 bases and 3 bases, in that order; junction bases with no gene match: 6. CDR3 sequence reads: CASSLFRGPLYEQYF. CDR3 nucleotide sequence: TGTGCCAGCAGCTTATTCAGGGGGCCCCTCTACGAGCAGTACTTC.

The rearrangement joins TRBV19 to TRBJ2-1; the D gene is possibly TRBD1 (6 bases). The V end was cut by 1 base, the J end by 0 bases, with 16 bases between. From germline, CDR1 is LNHDA and CDR2 SQIVND (reference sequence). The CDR3 is 18 amino acids. Here the CDR3 DNA reads TGTGCCAGTAGTATAGTAGGGACACAGGTTCTCTCCTACAATGAGCAGTTCTTC. It encodes CASSIVGTQVLSYNEQFF.

This clone has only one observation. This sequence joins TRBV6-1 and TRBJ2-1; 11 positions match TRBD2. This CDR3 is 17 amino acids long. CDR1 is MNHNS, CDR2 SASEGT, per germline. V shed 2 bases, J shed 8 bases, and the junction held 11 bases outside the gene matches. CDR3 in DNA: TGTGCCAGCAGTGAATGGGAACTAGCGGGAGTTGTATATGAGCAGTTCTTC. Its protein product is CASSEWELAGVVYEQFF.

This chain connects TRBV5-4 to TRBJ1-4, with 9 nucleotides matching TRBD1. Per germline, CDR1 SGHNT and CDR2 YYREEE (reference sequence). The CDR3 has 15 amino acids. The V and J ends lost 4 bases and 7 bases, in that order; junction bases with no gene match: 8. The CDR3 bases are TGTGCCAGCAGCGCAACAGGGGGCGCACGTGAAAAACTGTTTTTT. Translation gives CASSATGGAREKLFF.

V and J are TRBV5-4 and TRBJ2-1; TRBD1 aligns across 7 bases. The CDR3 is 16 residues long. Germline CDR1 reads SGHNT; CDR2 reads YYREEE (reference sequence). V trimming: 2 bases; J trimming: 0 bases; junction bases outside the gene matches: 5. CDR3 DNA sequence: TGTGCCAGCAGCTTTCTGACAGGGAGCTCCTACAATGAGCAGTTCTTC. It translates to CASSFLTGSSYNEQFF.

This clone was observed a single time. The chain is built from TRBV25-1 and TRBJ1-2, with D perhaps TRBD1 (6 bases). The CDR3 contains 12 residues. V lost 2 bases and J 8 bases, leaving 9 bases between the germline ends. The germline gives CDR1 MGHDK, CDR2 SYGVNS. As DNA, the CDR3 is TGTGCCAGCAGTGAAGTGGGGGGCGGCTACACCTTC. Its translation is CASSEVGGGYTF.

The chain is built from TRBV11-2 and TRBJ2-7; 8 bases align to TRBD2. CDR1 is SGHAT and CDR2 is FQNNGV in the germline V gene. The CDR3 totals 14 residues. The V gene end was trimmed by 5 bases and the J gene end by 2 bases; junction bases not matched to a gene: 5. Here the CDR3 reads CASSLQTSAYEQYF. In nucleotides, the CDR3 is TGTGCCAGCAGCCTGCAGACTAGCGCCTACGAGCAGTACTTC.

This chain connects TRBV5-8 to TRBJ1-4, with TRBD1 identical over 9 bases. V trimming: 4 bases; J trimming: 11 bases; junction bases outside the gene matches: 3. Germline values: CDR1 SGHTS, CDR2 YDEGEE. This CDR3 comprises 12 residues. CDR3 protein: CASSRDRDKLFF. The CDR3 bases are TGTGCCAGCAGCCGGGACAGGGATAAACTGTTTTTT.

The chain combines TRBV6-5 with TRBJ2-5; the D call may be TRBD1 or TRBD2 (5 bases each). CDR3 length: 16 residues. V gave up 3 bases and J gave up 2 bases, with 16 bases separating them. CDR1 is MNHEY and CDR2 is SVGAGI in the germline V gene. The CDR3 nucleotides read TGTGCCAGCAGTTATTTCGGCGGGTGGGGGCAAGAGACCCAGTACTTC. Amino acid sequence: CASSYFGGWGQETQYF.

This rearrangement joins TRBV29-1 to TRBJ2-1, with 13 positions matching TRBD2. This CDR3 is built from 18 residues. Trimming cost V 4 bases and J 2 bases; bases outside gene matches: 11. Germline-derived CDR1 and CDR2 are SQVTM and ANQGSEA. The CDR3: CSVVGLAGVWTPYNEQFF. The CDR3 coding sequence is TGCAGCGTTGTAGGACTAGCGGGAGTTTGGACCCCCTACAATGAGCAGTTCTTC.

In nucleotides, the CDR3 is TGTGCCAGCAGCTTAGCTGGGAAGGACTATGGCTACACCTTC. This translates into CASSLAGKDYGYTF. V and J are TRBV7-9 and TRBJ1-2, with no clear D. Per germline, CDR1 SEHNR and CDR2 FQNEAQ (reference sequence). The V end lost 0 bases, the J end lost 3 bases, and 8 bases lay between the germline ends. CDR3 length: 14 amino acids.

The rearrangement links TRBV7-9 to TRBJ2-7, with a tentative D call TRBD2 (6 bases). This CDR3 comprises 13 residues. V was clipped by 5 bases and J by 3 bases, with 11 bases between them. Germline CDR1 is SEHNR and CDR2 is FQNEAQ (reference sequence). The CDR3 spells CASSPPEGYEQYF. The CDR3 DNA follows: TGTGCCAGCAGCCCCCCGGAGGGCTACGAGCAGTACTTC.

This chain connects TRBV4-1 to TRBJ2-7, with 9 positions matching TRBD1. CDR1 and CDR2 (germline): MGHRA, YSYEKL. V trimming: 4 bases; J trimming: 6 bases; junction bases outside the gene matches: 10. This CDR3 spans 15 amino acids. CDR3 coding DNA: TGCGCCAGCAGCCCACTCCCGACAGGGGGGCTCGAGCAGTACTTC. This translates into CASSPLPTGGLEQYF.

The chain joins TRBV11-2 to TRBJ2-3; 11 nucleotides line up with TRBD2. Germline values: CDR1 SGHAT, CDR2 FQNNGV. This CDR3 is built from 17 residues. With 1 base clipped from V and 1 base from J, the junction kept 4 bases outside the gene matches. CDR3 amino acids: CASSLVGGLAGTDTQYF. CDR3 nucleotide sequence: TGTGCCAGCAGCTTAGTTGGGGGACTAGCGGGCACAGATACGCAGTATTTT.

The V gene is TRBV5-5, the J gene TRBJ1-2; D is unclear. V dropped 0 bases and J dropped 2 bases, with 11 bases sitting between them. This CDR3 region has 15 residues. From germline, CDR1 is SGHKS and CDR2 YYEKEE (reference sequence). The CDR3 is CASSLASGPNYGYTF. For the CDR3, the DNA is TGTGCCAGCAGCTTGGCTTCTGGGCCCAACTATGGCTACACCTTC. The entire variable domain, with the rest obtained from reference TRBV5-5 and TRBJ1-2, is as follows: DAGVTQSPTHLIKTRGQQVTLRCSPISGHKSVSWYQQVLGQGPQFIFQYYEKEERGRGNFPDRFSARQFPNYSSELNVNALLLGDSALYLCASSLASGPNYGYTFGSGTRLTVV.